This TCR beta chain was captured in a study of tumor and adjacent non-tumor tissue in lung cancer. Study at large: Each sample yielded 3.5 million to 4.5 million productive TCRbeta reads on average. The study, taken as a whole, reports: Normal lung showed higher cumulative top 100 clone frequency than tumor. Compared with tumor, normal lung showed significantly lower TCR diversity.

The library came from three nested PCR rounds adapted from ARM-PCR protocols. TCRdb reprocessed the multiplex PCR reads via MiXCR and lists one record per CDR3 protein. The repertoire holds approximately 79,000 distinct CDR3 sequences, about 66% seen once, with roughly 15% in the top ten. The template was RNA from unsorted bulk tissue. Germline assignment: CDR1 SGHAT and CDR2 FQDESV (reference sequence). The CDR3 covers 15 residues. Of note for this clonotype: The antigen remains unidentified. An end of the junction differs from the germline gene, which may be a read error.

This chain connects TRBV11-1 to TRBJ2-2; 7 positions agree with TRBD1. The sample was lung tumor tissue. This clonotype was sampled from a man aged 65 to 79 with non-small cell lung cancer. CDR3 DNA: TGTGTCAGCAGCCAAGGGGGCAGGAACACCGTGGAGCTGTTTTTT. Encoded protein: CVSSQGGRNTVELFF.